This TCR beta chain was found in a study of blood T cell repertoires in COVID-19. As for the study in general: Samples came from the United States, Italy and Spain, spanning acute and convalescent COVID-19. PBMCs, B-cell-depleted T cells, or T cells provided the cDNA or gDNA that made up the material.

Looked up from germline, CDR1 is SGHAT and CDR2 is FQDESV (reference sequence). The ends were cut back, 4 bases at V and 1 base at J, with 8 bases in the middle. This CDR3 comprises 13 residues. In the authors' methods: Estimates of nucleated cell counts were drawn from the amplification of reference gene primers. The table came from immunoSEQ multiplex PCR; TCRdb's copy has only in-frame clones and leaves some out. The V and J calls and clone size were taken over from that table, and D and trimming were inferred from the DNA. The table lists approximately 350,000 clones, about four fifths of them singletons.

The V gene is TRBV11-1, the J gene TRBJ2-7; D perhaps matches TRBD1 (6 bases). This sequence originates from a man aged 25-45 years with active or convalescent COVID-19. The specimen was peripheral blood. The DNA for the CDR3 is TGTGCCAGCAGCTCGGGACAATCCTACGAGCAGTACTTC. Translating gives CASSSGQSYEQYF.